This T cell receptor beta chain was identified in a study of blood T cells in healthy people across ages. General study results and limits: Naive T cell percentage strongly correlated with TCR beta diversity. With unsorted PBMCs, a conclusive comparison of naive versus antigen-experienced cells was not possible. Observed TCR beta diversity per million T cells went down as age went up. This fall followed a roughly linear course with age.

With a J-beta primer mix and a sample-barcoded 5' primer, a second PCR ran about 6 to 11 cycles. TCRdb processed the 5' RACE reads anew with MiXCR; each CDR3 protein has one entry. The table lists around 1,000,000 distinct CDR3 sequences, 35% to 40% of them singletons, with roughly 13% in the top ten. The authors extracted at least 6 micrograms of total RNA per sample. Concerning this clonotype itself: Antigen: not known.

This CDR3 has 15 amino acids. The V gene end was trimmed by 5 bases and the J gene end by 5 bases; junction bases not matched to a gene: 5. The genes are TRBV12-3 or TRBV12-4 and TRBJ1-6, with 8 bases fitting TRBD1. Sequenced material: blood. The source of this sequence is a young man in good health. The chain's CDR3 is CASSKTGGNNSPLHF. DNA of the CDR3: TGTGCCAGCAGTAAAACAGGGGGGAATAATTCACCCCTCCACTTT.